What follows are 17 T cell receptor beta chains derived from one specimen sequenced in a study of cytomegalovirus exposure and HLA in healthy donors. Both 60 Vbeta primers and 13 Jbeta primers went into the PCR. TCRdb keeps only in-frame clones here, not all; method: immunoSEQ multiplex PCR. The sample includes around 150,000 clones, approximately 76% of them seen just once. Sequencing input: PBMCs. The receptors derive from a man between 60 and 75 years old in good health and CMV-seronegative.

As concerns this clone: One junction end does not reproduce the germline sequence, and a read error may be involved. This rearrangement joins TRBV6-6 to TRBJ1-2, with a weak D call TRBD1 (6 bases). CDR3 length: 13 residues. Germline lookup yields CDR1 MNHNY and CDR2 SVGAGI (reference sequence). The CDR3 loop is CASSYSQGEGYAF. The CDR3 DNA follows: TGTGCCAGCAGTTATTCACAGGGAGAAGGCTACGCCTTC.

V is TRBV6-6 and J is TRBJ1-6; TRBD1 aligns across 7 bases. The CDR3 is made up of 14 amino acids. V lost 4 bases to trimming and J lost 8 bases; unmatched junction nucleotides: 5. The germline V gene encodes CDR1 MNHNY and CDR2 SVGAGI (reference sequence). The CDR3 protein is CASSSRDRDSPLHF. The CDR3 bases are TGTGCCAGCAGTTCACGGGACAGAGATTCACCCCTCCACTTT.

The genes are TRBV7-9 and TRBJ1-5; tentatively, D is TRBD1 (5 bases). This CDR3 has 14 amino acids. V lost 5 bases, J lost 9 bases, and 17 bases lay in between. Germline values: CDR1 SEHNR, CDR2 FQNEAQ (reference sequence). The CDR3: CASSPGQTEGPQHF. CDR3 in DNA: TGTGCCAGCAGCCCAGGGCAGACCGAAGGGCCCCAGCATTTT.

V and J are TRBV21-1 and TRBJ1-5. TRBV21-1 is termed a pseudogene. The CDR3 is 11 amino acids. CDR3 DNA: TGTGCCAGTTATAGCAATCAGCCCCAGCATTTT. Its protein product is CASYSNQPQHF.

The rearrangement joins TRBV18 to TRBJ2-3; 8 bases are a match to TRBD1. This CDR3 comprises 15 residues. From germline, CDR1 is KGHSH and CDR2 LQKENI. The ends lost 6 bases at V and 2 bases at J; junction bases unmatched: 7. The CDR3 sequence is CASSRQGALTDTQYF. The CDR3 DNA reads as TGTGCCAGCTCCCGCCAGGGGGCTCTCACAGATACGCAGTATTTT.

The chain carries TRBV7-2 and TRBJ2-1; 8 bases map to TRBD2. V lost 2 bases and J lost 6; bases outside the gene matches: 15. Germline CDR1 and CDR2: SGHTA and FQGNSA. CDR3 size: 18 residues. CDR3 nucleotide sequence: TGTGCCAGCAGCTTACTTGGTGGTCTAGCGGGCAGGCTCAATGAGCAGTTCTTC. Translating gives CASSLLGGLAGRLNEQFF.

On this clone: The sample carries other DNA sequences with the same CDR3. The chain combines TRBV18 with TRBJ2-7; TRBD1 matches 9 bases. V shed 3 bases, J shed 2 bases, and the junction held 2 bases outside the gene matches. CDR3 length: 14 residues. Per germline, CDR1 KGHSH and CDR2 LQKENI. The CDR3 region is CASSPRTGAYEQYF. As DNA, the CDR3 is TGTGCCAGCTCACCGAGGACAGGGGCCTACGAGCAGTACTTC.

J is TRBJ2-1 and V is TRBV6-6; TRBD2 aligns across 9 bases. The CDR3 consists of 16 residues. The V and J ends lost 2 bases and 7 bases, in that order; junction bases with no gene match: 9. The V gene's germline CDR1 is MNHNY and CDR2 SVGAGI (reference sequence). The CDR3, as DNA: TGTGCCAGCAGTTACCTCCTAGCGGGGCCACGGAATGAGCAGTTCTTC. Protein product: CASSYLLAGPRNEQFF.

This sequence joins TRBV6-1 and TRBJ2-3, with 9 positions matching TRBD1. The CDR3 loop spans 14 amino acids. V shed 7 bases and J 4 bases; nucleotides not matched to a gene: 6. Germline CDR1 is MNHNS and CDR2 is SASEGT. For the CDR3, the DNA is TGTGCCAGCACTTGGACAGGGGCCCCAGATACGCAGTATTTT. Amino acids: CASTWTGAPDTQYF.

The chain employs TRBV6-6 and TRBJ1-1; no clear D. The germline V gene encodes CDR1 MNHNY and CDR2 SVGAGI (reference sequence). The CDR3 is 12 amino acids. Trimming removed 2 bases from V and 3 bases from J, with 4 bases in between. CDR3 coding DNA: TGTGCCAGCAGTTACGTCGACACTGAAGCTTTCTTT. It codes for CASSYVDTEAFF.

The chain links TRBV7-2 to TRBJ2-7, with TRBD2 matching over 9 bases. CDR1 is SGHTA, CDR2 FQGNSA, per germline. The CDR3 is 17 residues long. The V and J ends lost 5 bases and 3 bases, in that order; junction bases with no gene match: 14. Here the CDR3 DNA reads TGTGCCAGCAGCCCAGGGCTCGGGCGGGAGGGTGTCTACGAGCAGTACTTC. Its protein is CASSPGLGREGVYEQYF.

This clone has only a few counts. The CDR3 nucleotides are TGTGCCAGCAGCAGCGACAGATCAATTAATCAGCCCCAGCATTTT. Its protein is CASSSDRSINQPQHF. The gene calls are TRBV7-2 and TRBJ1-5; possibly TRBD1 for D (5 bases). Germline CDR1 SGHTA, CDR2 FQGNSA. This CDR3 is 15 amino acids long. With 5 bases removed from V and 4 bases from J, the gap between germline ends came to 15 bases.

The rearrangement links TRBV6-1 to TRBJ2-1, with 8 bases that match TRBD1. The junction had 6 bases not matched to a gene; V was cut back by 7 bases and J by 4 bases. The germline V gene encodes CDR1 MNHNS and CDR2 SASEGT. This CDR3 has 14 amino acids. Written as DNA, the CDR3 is TGTGCCAGCATCCCGGGACAGGAATACAATGAGCAGTTCTTC. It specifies CASIPGQEYNEQFF.

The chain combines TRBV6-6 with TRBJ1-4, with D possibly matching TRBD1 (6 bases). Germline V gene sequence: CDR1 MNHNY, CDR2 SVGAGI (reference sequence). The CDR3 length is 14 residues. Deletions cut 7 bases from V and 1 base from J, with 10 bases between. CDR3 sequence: CASTQGVTNEKLFF. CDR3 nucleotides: TGTGCCAGCACACAGGGTGTAACTAATGAAAAACTGTTTTTT.

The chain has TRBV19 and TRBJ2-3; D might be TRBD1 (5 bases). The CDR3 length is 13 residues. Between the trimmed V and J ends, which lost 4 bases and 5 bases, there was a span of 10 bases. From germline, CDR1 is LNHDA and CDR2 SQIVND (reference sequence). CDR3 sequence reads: CASSSPQGDTQYF. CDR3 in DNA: TGTGCCAGTAGTAGCCCTCAGGGAGATACGCAGTATTTT. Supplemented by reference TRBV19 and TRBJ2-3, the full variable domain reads DGGITQSPKYLFRKEGQNVTLSCEQNLNHDAMYWYRQDPGQGLRLIYYSQIVNDFQKGDIAEGYSVSREKKESFPLTVTSAQKNPTAFYLCASSSPQGDTQYFGPGTRLTVL.

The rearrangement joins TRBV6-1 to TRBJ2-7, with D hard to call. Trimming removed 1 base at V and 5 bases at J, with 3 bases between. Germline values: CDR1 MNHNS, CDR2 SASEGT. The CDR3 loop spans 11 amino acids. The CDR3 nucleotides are TGTGCCAGCAGTGAAGGGCACGAGCAGTACTTC. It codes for CASSEGHEQYF.

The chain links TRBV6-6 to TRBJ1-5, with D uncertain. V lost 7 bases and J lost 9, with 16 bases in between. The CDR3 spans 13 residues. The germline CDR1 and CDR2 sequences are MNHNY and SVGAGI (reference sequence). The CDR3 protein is CASKITGNMPQHF. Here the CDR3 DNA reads TGTGCCAGCAAAATCACCGGGAACATGCCCCAGCATTTT.